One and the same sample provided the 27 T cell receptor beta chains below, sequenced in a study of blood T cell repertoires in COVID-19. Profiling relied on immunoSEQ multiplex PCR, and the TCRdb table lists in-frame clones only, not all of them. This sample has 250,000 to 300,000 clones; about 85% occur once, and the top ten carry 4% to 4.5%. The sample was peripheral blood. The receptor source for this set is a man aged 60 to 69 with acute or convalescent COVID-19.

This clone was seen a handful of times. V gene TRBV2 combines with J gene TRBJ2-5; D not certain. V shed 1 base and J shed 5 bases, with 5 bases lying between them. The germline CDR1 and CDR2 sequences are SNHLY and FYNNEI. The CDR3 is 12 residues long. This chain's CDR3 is CASSEGQETQYF. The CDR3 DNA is TGTGCCAGCAGTGAAGGGCAGGAGACCCAGTACTTC.

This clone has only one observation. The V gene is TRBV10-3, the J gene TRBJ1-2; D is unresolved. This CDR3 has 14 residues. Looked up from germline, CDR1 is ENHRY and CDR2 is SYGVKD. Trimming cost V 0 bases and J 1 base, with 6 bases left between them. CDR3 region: CAISESPVNYGYTF. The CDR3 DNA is TGTGCCATCAGTGAGTCGCCGGTTAACTATGGCTACACCTTC.

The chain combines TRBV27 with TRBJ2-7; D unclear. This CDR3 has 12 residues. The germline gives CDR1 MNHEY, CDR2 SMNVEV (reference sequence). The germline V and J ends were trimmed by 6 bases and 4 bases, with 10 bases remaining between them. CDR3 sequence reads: CASSTLGYEQYF. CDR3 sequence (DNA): TGTGCCAGCAGCACTCTCGGGTACGAGCAGTACTTC.

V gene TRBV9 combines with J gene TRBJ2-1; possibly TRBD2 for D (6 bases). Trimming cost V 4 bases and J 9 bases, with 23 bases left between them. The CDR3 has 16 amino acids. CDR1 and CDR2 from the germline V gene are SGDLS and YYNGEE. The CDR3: CASSRNIIEAGGEQFF. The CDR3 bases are TGTGCCAGCAGCCGGAATATTATTGAAGCCGGGGGTGAGCAGTTCTTC.

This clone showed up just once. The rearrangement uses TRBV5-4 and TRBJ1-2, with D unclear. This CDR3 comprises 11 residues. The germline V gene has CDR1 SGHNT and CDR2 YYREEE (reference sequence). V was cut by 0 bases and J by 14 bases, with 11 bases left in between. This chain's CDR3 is CASSLVGYLTF. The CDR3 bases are TGTGCCAGCAGCTTGGTCGGTTATTTGACCTTC.

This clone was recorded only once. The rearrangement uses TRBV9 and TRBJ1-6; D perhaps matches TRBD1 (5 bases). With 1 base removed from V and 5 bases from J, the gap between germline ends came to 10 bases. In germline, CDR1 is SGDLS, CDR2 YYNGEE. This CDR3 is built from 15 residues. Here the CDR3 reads CASSVRGTHNSPLHF. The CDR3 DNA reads TGTGCCAGCAGCGTAAGGGGTACTCATAATTCACCCCTCCACTTT.

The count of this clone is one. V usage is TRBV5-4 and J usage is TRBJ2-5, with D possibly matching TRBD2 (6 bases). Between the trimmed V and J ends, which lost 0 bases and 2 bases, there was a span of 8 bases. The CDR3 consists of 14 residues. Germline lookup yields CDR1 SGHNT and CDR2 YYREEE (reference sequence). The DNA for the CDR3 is TGTGCCAGCAGCTTGGTTAGCGGACAAGAGACCCAGTACTTC. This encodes CASSLVSGQETQYF.

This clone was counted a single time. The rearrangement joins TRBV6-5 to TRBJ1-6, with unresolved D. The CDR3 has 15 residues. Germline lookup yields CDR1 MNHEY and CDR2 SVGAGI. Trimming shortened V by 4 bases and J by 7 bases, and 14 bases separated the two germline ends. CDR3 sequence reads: CASSLISAANSPLHF. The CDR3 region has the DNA TGTGCCAGCAGTTTAATATCTGCGGCGAATTCACCCCTCCACTTT.

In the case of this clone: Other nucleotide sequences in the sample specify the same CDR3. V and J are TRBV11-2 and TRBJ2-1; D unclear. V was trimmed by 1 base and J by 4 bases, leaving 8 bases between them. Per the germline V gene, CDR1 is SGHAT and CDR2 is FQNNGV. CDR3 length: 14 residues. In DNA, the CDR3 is TGTGCCAGCAGCTTAGCCTCCTCGTACAATGAGCAGTTCTTC. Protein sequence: CASSLASSYNEQFF. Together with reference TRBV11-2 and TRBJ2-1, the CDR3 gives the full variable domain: EAGVAQSPRYKIIEKRQSVAFWCNPISGHATLYWYQQILGQGPKLLIQFQNNGVVDDSQLPKDRFSAERLKGVDSTLKIQPAKLEDSAVYLCASSLASSYNEQFFGPGTRLTVL.

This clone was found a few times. The CDR3 DNA reads as TGCGCCAGCAGCTTGGGGATAGGGGCGGATTCACCCCTCCACTTT. Protein product: CASSLGIGADSPLHF. This rearrangement joins TRBV5-1 to TRBJ1-6; a weak D match, TRBD1 (5 bases). V was cut by 0 bases and J by 8 bases, with 12 bases left in between. The CDR3 spans 15 residues. Germline V gene data show CDR1 as SGHRS and CDR2 as YFSETQ.

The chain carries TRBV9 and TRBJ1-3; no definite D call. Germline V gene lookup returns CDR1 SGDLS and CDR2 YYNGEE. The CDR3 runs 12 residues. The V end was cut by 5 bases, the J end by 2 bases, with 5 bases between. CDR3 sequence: CASRSPGNTIYF. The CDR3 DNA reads TGTGCCAGCAGGAGTCCTGGAAACACCATATATTTT.

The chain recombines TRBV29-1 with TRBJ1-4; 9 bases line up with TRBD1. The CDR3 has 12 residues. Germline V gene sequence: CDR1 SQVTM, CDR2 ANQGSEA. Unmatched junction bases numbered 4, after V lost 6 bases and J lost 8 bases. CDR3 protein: CSVFGQGEKLFF. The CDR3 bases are TGCAGCGTCTTTGGACAGGGGGAAAAACTGTTTTTT.

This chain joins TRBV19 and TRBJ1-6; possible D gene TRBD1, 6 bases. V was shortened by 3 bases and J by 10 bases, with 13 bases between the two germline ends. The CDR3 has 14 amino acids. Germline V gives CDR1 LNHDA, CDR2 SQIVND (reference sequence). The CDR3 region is CASSIKSGVSPLHF. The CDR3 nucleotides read TGTGCCAGTAGTATCAAGTCAGGGGTATCACCCCTCCACTTT. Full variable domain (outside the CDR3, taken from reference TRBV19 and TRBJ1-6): DGGITQSPKYLFRKEGQNVTLSCEQNLNHDAMYWYRQDPGQGLRLIYYSQIVNDFQKGDIAEGYSVSREKKESFPLTVTSAQKNPTAFYLCASSIKSGVSPLHFGNGTRLTVT.

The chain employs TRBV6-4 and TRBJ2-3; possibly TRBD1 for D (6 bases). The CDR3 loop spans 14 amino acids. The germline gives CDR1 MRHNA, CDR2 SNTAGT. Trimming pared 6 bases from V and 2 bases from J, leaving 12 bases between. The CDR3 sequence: CASSHRDNTDTQYF. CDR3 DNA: TGTGCCAGCAGCCACCGGGACAACACAGATACGCAGTATTTT.

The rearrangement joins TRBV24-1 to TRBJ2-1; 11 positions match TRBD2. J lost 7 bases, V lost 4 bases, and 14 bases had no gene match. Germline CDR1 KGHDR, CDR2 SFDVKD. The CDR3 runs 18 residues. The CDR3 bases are TGTGCCACCAGTGACAGTAGCGGGAGGGCCCACCGGGAGAATGAGCAGTTCTTC. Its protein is CATSDSSGRAHRENEQFF.

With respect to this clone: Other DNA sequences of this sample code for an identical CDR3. The DNA for the CDR3 is TGCGCCAGCAGCCAAGGGCTAGCGGACTCCTACGAGCAGTACTTC. Protein product: CASSQGLADSYEQYF. The rearrangement joins TRBV4-3 to TRBJ2-7, with 7 bases that match TRBD2. Germline CDR1 and CDR2: LGHNA and YSLEER. Trimming removed 1 base from V and 0 bases from J; junction bases left unmatched: 3. There are 15 residues in the CDR3.

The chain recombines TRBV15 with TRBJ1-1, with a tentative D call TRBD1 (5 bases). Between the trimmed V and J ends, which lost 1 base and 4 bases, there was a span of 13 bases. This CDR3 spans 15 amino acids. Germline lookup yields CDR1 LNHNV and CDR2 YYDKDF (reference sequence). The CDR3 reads CATSRVGGGTTEAFF. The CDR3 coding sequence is TGTGCCACCAGCAGAGTGGGGGGTGGGACCACTGAAGCTTTCTTT. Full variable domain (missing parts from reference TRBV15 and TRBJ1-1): DAMVIQNPRYQVTQFGKPVTLSCSQTLNHNVMYWYQQKSSQAPKLLFHYYDKDFNNEADTPDNFQSRRPNTSFCFLDIRSPGLGDTAMYLCATSRVGGGTTEAFFGQGTRLTVV.

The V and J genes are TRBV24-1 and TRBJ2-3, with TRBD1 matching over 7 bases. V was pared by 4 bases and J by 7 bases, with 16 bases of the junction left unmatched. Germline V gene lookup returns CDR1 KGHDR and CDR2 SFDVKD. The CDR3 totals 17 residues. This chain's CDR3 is CATSESGIGGAINTQYF. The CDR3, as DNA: TGTGCCACCAGTGAGTCTGGTATAGGGGGCGCGATAAATACGCAGTATTTT.

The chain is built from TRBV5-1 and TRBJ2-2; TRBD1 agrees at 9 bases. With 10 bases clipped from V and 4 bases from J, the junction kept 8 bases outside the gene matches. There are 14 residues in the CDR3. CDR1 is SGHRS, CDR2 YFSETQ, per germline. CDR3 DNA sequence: TGCGCCGGGAGGGGACAGGGAGGCACCGGGGAGCTGTTTTTT. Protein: CAGRGQGGTGELFF.

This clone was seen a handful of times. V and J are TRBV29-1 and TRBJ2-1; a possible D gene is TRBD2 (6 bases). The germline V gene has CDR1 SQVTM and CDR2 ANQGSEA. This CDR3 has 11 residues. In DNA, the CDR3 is TGCAGTATTAGCGGTTACAATGAGCAGTTCTTC. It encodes CSISGYNEQFF.

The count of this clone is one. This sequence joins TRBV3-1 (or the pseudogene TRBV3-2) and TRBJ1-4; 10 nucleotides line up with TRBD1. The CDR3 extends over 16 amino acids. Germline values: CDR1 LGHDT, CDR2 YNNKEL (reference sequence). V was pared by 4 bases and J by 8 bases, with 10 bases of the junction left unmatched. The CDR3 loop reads CASSPKGTGVKEKLFF. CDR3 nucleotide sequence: TGTGCCAGCAGCCCGAAAGGGACAGGGGTGAAGGAAAAACTGTTTTTT.

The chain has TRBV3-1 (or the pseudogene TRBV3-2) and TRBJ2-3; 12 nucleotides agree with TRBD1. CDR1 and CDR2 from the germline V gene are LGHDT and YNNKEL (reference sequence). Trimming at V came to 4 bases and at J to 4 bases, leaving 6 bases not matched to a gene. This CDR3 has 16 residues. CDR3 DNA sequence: TGTGCCAGCAGCCGGGGGACAGGGGGCATTCCAGATACGCAGTATTTT. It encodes CASSRGTGGIPDTQYF.

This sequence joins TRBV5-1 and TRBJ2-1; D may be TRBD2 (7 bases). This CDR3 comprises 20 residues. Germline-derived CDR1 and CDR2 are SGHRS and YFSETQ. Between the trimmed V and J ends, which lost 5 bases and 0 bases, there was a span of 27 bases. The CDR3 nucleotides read TGCGCCAGCAGACGCTTCCGGGACAAATTCCGGGGGGCCTCCTACAATGAGCAGTTCTTC. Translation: CASRRFRDKFRGASYNEQFF.

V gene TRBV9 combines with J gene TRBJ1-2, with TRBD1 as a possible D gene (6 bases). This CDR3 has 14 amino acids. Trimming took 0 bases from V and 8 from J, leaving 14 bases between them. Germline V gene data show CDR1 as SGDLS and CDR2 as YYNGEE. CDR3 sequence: CASSVGDTSWGYTF. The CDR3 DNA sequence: TGTGCCAGCAGCGTAGGGGACACCAGTTGGGGCTACACCTTC.

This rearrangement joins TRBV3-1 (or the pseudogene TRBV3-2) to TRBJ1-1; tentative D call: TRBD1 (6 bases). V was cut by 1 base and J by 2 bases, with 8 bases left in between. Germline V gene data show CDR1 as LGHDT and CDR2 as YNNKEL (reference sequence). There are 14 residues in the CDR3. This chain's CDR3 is CASSQGGHNTEAFF. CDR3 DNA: TGTGCCAGCAGCCAAGGGGGGCATAACACTGAAGCTTTCTTT.

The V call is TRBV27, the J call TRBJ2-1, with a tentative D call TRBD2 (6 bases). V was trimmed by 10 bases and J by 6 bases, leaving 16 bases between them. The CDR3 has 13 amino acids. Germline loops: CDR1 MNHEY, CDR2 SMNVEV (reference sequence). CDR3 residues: CAMGGPAANEQFF. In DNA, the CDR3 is TGTGCCATGGGGGGACCCGCCGCCAATGAGCAGTTCTTC.

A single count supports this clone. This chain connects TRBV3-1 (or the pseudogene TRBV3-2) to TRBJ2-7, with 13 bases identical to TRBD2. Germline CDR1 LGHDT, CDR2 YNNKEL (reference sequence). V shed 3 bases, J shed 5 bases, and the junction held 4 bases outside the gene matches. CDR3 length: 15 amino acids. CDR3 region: CASSQGLAGFHEQYF. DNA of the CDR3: TGTGCCAGCAGCCAGGGACTAGCGGGGTTCCACGAGCAGTACTTC.